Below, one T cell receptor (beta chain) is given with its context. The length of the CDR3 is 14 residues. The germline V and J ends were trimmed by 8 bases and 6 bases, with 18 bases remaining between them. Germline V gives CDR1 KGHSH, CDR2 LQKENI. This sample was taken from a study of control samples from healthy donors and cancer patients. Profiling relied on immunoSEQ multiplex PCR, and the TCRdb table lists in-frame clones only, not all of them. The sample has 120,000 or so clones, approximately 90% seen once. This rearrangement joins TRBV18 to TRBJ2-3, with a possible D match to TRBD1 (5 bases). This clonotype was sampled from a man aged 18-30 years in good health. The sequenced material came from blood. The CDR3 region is CASNKGQGMDTQYF. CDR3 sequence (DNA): TGTGCCAGCAACAAGGGGCAGGGTATGGATACGCAGTATTTT. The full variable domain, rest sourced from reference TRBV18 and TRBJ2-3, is NAGVMQNPRHLVRRRGQEARLRCSPMKGHSHVYWYRQLPEEGLKFMVYLQKENIIDESGMPKERFSAEFPKEGPSILRIQQVVRGDSAAYFCASNKGQGMDTQYFGPGTRLTVL.